This T cell receptor beta chain was identified during a study of blood T cells in healthy people across ages. With a J-beta primer mix and a sample-barcoded 5' primer, a second PCR ran about 7 to 11 cycles. MiXCR, applied by TCRdb to the 5' RACE reads, yields one record per CDR3 protein. Of 700,000 to 900,000 distinct CDR3 sequences in the sample, roughly 26% are singletons; the top ten hold under 3%. The CDR3 spans 15 residues. J was trimmed by 5 bases and V by 5 bases; bases with no gene match: 9. The germline gives CDR1 SGHTA, CDR2 FQGTGA. This clonotype turned up a few times. These sequences were also reported in another study, on T cells of mothers and their children.

The chain recombines TRBV7-3 with TRBJ2-5; 9 nucleotides match TRBD2. This receptor was identified in a boy between 5 and 17 years old in good health. Material for sequencing was blood. The CDR3 spells CASSPAGLARETQYF. The DNA of the CDR3 is TGTGCCAGCAGCCCCGCGGGACTAGCTCGGGAGACCCAGTACTTC.